This TCR beta chain was retrieved from a study of T cell changes during pregnancy in multiple sclerosis (dated by TCRdb to about 2019). With regard to the full study: Changes in the T cell repertoire over the course of pregnancy were examined in this study in women with multiple sclerosis.

Note on this clone: Its antigen remains unidentified. Base qualities are not recorded, but no much larger clone differs from it by a single base.

Deletion took 6 bases off V and 7 bases off J, with a span of 12 bases between the germline ends. Taken from the germline V gene (reference sequence), the CDR1 and CDR2 loops are MNHEY and SMNVEV. From its cysteine to its phenylalanine, the CDR3 spans 13 amino acids. The sequence is cut down to CDR3 DNA, 39 bases in frame from base 1. Library preparation employed the immunoSEQ multiplex PCR assay. Imported from immuneACCESS, the table was reduced by TCRdb to in-frame sequences with V and J called. These copies leave out some clones; in studies compared against another copy, an unresolved V gene accounts for under half, and the cause of the remainder is not known. The sample records about 68,000 clones, about 89% of which are singletons. The ten largest clones represent roughly 0.85% of the sample.

This sample comprised peripheral blood, obtained in the second trimester of pregnancy. This receptor was obtained from a female donor with multiple sclerosis, enrolled in a pregnancy study. The sequence links TRBV27 to TRBJ2-2; the D segment could be TRBD1, given 6 matching bases. CDR3 loop: CASRASGDGELFF. The nucleotide sequence is given as TGTGCCAGCAGGGCCTCAGGGGACGGGGAGCTGTTTTTT.